The 25 T cell receptor beta chains given below trace back to one sample, sequenced in a study of T cells in Graves' hyperthyroidism and ophthalmopathy. RNA transcripts were the template for amplifying TCR beta CDR3 regions. The TCR CDR3 was amplified in a first-round RT-PCR using the HTBI primer set. TCRdb fed the multiplex PCR reads into MiXCR, producing one record per CDR3 protein. The sample includes over 400,000 distinct CDR3 sequences, 20% to 25% of them seen just once. What was sequenced was blood. These receptors were obtained from a woman aged 70 to 79 with Graves' ophthalmopathy.

V usage is TRBV20-1 and J usage is TRBJ1-1, with D possibly TRBD1 on 5 matching bases. Deletions cut 3 bases from V and 3 bases from J, with 14 bases between. The CDR3 sequence is 14 residues long. Germline V gives CDR1 DFQATT, CDR2 SNEGSKA (reference sequence). CDR3 nucleotide sequence: TGCAGTGCTAGTATAGGAGGGGCGGACACTGAAGCTTTCTTT. Amino acids: CSASIGGADTEAFF.

The chain links TRBV24-1 to TRBJ2-7; 8 bases match TRBD1. The CDR3 sequence is 15 residues long. Germline V gene data show CDR1 as KGHDR and CDR2 as SFDVKD. V was pared by 3 bases and J by 1 base, with 4 bases of the junction left unmatched. The CDR3 loop reads CATSDGTGLSYEQYF. As DNA, the CDR3 is TGTGCCACCAGTGATGGGACAGGTTTGTCCTACGAGCAGTACTTC.

This clonotype was detected only a few times. V and J are TRBV30 and TRBJ1-4; D gene ambiguous. Germline CDR1 GTSNPN, CDR2 SVGIG (reference sequence). V lost 2 bases and J 3 bases, leaving 7 bases between the germline ends. The length of the CDR3 is 13 residues. Here the CDR3 reads CAWSPHPNEKLFF. The CDR3 DNA reads TGTGCCTGGAGTCCTCATCCTAATGAAAAACTGTTTTTT.

This clonotype was found a few times. The chain joins TRBV28 to TRBJ2-7; D uncertain. The V gene lost 10 bases and the J gene lost 2 bases, with 12 bases spanning the gap. The CDR3 is 12 residues long. Germline CDR1 and CDR2: MDHEN and SYDVKM. CDR3: CATSARPYEQYF. The DNA of the CDR3 is TGTGCCACATCGGCTCGTCCCTACGAGCAGTACTTC.

This clonotype was found a few times. This rearrangement joins TRBV28 to TRBJ2-1; D is undetermined. The CDR3 loop spans 14 amino acids. Germline CDR1 reads MDHEN; CDR2 reads SYDVKM. V was clipped by 6 bases and J by 3 bases, with 12 bases between them. The CDR3 reads CASRTRANYNEQFF. CDR3 coding DNA: TGTGCCAGCAGGACCCGGGCAAACTACAATGAGCAGTTCTTC.

This chain uses TRBV5-1 with TRBJ2-2, with TRBD1 identical over 7 bases. Per the germline V gene, CDR1 is SGHRS and CDR2 is YFSETQ. J lost 4 bases, V lost 4 bases, and 7 bases had no gene match. CDR3 length: 15 residues. CDR3: CASSLDRAGTGELFF. CDR3 nucleotide sequence: TGCGCCAGCAGCCTCGACAGGGCGGGCACCGGGGAGCTGTTTTTT. Drawing the rest from reference TRBV5-1 and TRBJ2-2, the complete variable domain is KAGVTQTPRYLIKTRGQQVTLSCSPISGHRSVSWYQQTPGQGLQFLFEYFSETQRNKGNFPGRFSGRQFSNSRSEMNVSTLELGDSALYLCASSLDRAGTGELFFGEGSRLTVL.

DNA for the CDR3: TGCGCCAGCAGCCAAGCGACAGGGGTATGGGAAAAACTGTTTTTT. Translating gives CASSQATGVWEKLFF. The chain has TRBV4-3 and TRBJ1-4; 8 nucleotides match TRBD1. The junction had 6 bases not matched to a gene; V was cut back by 1 base and J by 8 bases. Germline CDR1 and CDR2: LGHNA and YSLEER. The CDR3 sequence is 15 residues long.

Ten or more counts support this clonotype. V gene TRBV12-3 or TRBV12-4 combines with J gene TRBJ2-7; perhaps TRBD2 as D (6 bases). The V end lost 6 bases, the J end lost 2 bases, and 14 bases lay between the germline ends. CDR3 size: 14 residues. CDR3 sequence reads: CASRRLGGTYEQYF. Here the CDR3 DNA reads TGTGCCAGCAGGCGACTAGGAGGTACCTACGAGCAGTACTTC.

In its sample, this clonotype was seen many times. The CDR3 is CASSEEPPRRFF. CDR3 coding DNA: TGTGCCAGCAGTGAGGAGCCCCCTAGGAGGTTCTTC. The chain has TRBV2 and TRBJ2-1; D is uncertain. This CDR3 contains 12 residues. Trimming removed 3 bases from V and 15 bases from J, with 15 bases in between. CDR1 SNHLY and CDR2 FYNNEI come from the germline V gene.

A few counts support this clonotype. The chain's CDR3 is CRARQGRDGYTF. CDR3 nucleotides: TGCAGAGCAAGACAGGGGAGGGATGGCTACACCTTC. The chain combines TRBV20-1 with TRBJ1-2; 8 positions match TRBD1. The CDR3 is 12 amino acids. Germline loops: CDR1 DFQATT, CDR2 SNEGSKA (reference sequence).

The gene calls are TRBV27 and TRBJ2-7, with 7 bases aligning to TRBD1. The CDR3 runs 12 residues. The J segment lost 4 bases and the V segment lost 6 bases, leaving 3 bases of the junction unmatched. Per germline, CDR1 MNHEY and CDR2 SMNVEV (reference sequence). The CDR3 nucleotides read TGTGCCAGCAGCCACAGGGGTTACGAGCAGTACTTC. Translated: CASSHRGYEQYF.

This clonotype has a count of ten or more. This chain connects TRBV12-3 or TRBV12-4 to TRBJ2-3, with TRBD1 as a possible D gene (6 bases). Trimming took off 5 bases at V and 2 bases at J, with 14 bases between the two ends. The CDR3 is 15 amino acids. CDR3 DNA: TGTGCCAGCAGTCCCCAAGGACAGATCACAGATACGCAGTATTTT. Translating it yields CASSPQGQITDTQYF.

The rearrangement links TRBV19 to TRBJ1-4; 9 bases align to TRBD1. The V gene end was trimmed by 6 bases and the J gene end by 5 bases; junction bases not matched to a gene: 10. The CDR3 is made up of 16 amino acids. Germline V gives CDR1 LNHDA, CDR2 SQIVND (reference sequence). The CDR3 region has the DNA TGTGCCAGTAGCCTTCGGGGGACAGGGCCGAATGAAAAACTGTTTTTT. This gives the protein CASSLRGTGPNEKLFF.

This chain connects TRBV12-5 to TRBJ2-2; D is unresolved. The CDR3 loop spans 14 amino acids. The germline V gene encodes CDR1 LGHNT and CDR2 FRNRAP. V lost 2 bases, J lost 5 bases, and 9 bases lay in between. CDR3 sequence: CASGLNQRTGELFF. The CDR3 DNA follows: TGTGCTAGTGGTTTGAATCAGAGGACCGGGGAGCTGTTTTTT.

This clonotype appeared many times. This sequence joins TRBV7-2 and TRBJ1-5, with a possible D match to TRBD1 (6 bases). V was shortened by 6 bases and J by 6 bases, with 18 bases between the two germline ends. The CDR3 length is 15 residues. Germline lookup yields CDR1 SGHTA and CDR2 FQGNSA. The CDR3 protein is CASSLQGNVGQPQHF. The CDR3 DNA reads as TGTGCCAGCAGTCTGCAGGGGAATGTAGGTCAGCCCCAGCATTTT.

The CDR3: CASQPGLYNEQFF. As DNA, the CDR3 is TGTGCCAGTCAGCCGGGACTTTACAATGAGCAGTTCTTC. The genes are TRBV12-3 or TRBV12-4 and TRBJ2-1, with TRBD2 as a possible D gene (6 bases). The V end lost 9 bases, the J end lost 4 bases, and 13 bases lay between the germline ends. CDR3 length equals 13 residues.

This clonotype was counted at least ten times. The V call is TRBV28, the J call TRBJ1-1, with unresolved D. Germline CDR1 and CDR2: MDHEN and SYDVKM. CDR3 size: 15 residues. V was clipped by 3 bases and J by 1 base, with 12 bases between them. DNA of the CDR3: TGTGCCAGCAGTTTTGCCCTCTTTGGGAACACTGAAGCTTTCTTT. Amino acids: CASSFALFGNTEAFF.

The rearrangement joins TRBV9 to TRBJ1-2; D is undetermined. Germline values: CDR1 SGDLS, CDR2 YYNGEE. V was trimmed by 3 bases and J by 8 bases, leaving 23 bases between them. The CDR3 runs to 16 residues. The CDR3 bases are TGTGCCAGCAGCGCAACTACCGGGCCTCATTACGACGGCTACACCTTC. Translating it yields CASSATTGPHYDGYTF. Together with reference TRBV9 and TRBJ1-2, the CDR3 gives the full variable domain: DSGVTQTPKHLITATGQRVTLRCSPRSGDLSVYWYQQSLDQGLQFLIQYYNGEERAKGNILERFSAQQFPDLHSELNLSSLELGDSALYFCASSATTGPHYDGYTFGSGTRLTVV.

This clonotype was seen more than once but under ten times. The gene calls are TRBV2 and TRBJ1-1, with 9 bases lining up with TRBD1. CDR1 SNHLY and CDR2 FYNNEI come from the germline V gene. V lost 5 bases and J lost 6; bases outside the gene matches: 7. The CDR3 is 14 residues long. The CDR3 DNA reads as TGTGCCAGCAGTCGAGCGCGACAGGGGGCTGAAGCTTTCTTT. Encoded protein: CASSRARQGAEAFF.

This chain links TRBV20-1 with TRBJ2-3; TRBD2 agrees at 10 bases. The trim removed 0 bases at V and 3 bases at J, leaving 6 bases unmatched. CDR1 is DFQATT, CDR2 SNEGSKA, per germline (reference sequence). CDR3 length equals 16 residues. CDR3 residues: CSARDPLAGETDTQYF. The CDR3 nucleotides read TGCAGTGCTAGAGATCCGCTAGCGGGAGAGACAGATACGCAGTATTTT.

The chain carries TRBV10-3 and TRBJ2-1; D remains ambiguous. The germline V gene has CDR1 ENHRY and CDR2 SYGVKD. The CDR3 loop spans 13 amino acids. V was pared by 3 bases and J by 4 bases, with 7 bases between. DNA for the CDR3: TGTGCCATCAGTGACCAGGATTACAATGAGCAGTTCTTC. Translating it yields CAISDQDYNEQFF.

The gene calls are TRBV20-1 and TRBJ2-2; 9 nucleotides agree with TRBD2. V was clipped by 5 bases and J by 4 bases; unmatched bases: 8. Germline CDR1 and CDR2: DFQATT and SNEGSKA (reference sequence). This CDR3 has 15 residues. CDR3 in amino acids: CSARLAGAGTGELFF. CDR3 nucleotide sequence: TGCAGTGCTCGTTTAGCGGGGGCGGGCACCGGGGAGCTGTTTTTT.

This chain joins TRBV6-1 and TRBJ1-5; 7 positions match TRBD1. V lost 5 bases and J lost 4; bases outside the gene matches: 8. In germline, CDR1 is MNHNS, CDR2 SASEGT. The CDR3 contains 15 residues. CDR3 nucleotides: TGTGCCAGCAGTTCCCCGACAGGGTGGAATCAGCCCCAGCATTTT. Protein product: CASSSPTGWNQPQHF.

This clonotype was seen ten or more times. The chain employs TRBV2 and TRBJ2-3; D is perhaps TRBD2 (5 bases). The CDR3 covers 12 residues. Per germline, CDR1 SNHLY and CDR2 FYNNEI. Trimming shortened V by 6 bases and J by 6 bases, and 10 bases separated the two germline ends. The CDR3 sequence is CASSGVVDTQYF. For the CDR3, the DNA is TGTGCCAGCAGCGGGGTCGTGGATACGCAGTATTTT.

The count of this clonotype is one. The rearrangement uses TRBV3-1 and TRBJ1-3; 7 bases agree with TRBD1. Germline values: CDR1 LGHDT, CDR2 YNNKEL (reference sequence). The CDR3 spans 17 residues. With V trimmed by 7 bases and J by 0 bases, 12 bases remained unmatched. CDR3 protein: CASTEFRQGVSGNTIYF. The CDR3 region has the DNA TGTGCCAGCACCGAATTCCGACAGGGAGTCTCTGGAAACACCATATATTTT.